The 5 T cell receptor beta chains presented below share a single source sample, sequenced in a study of control samples from healthy donors and cancer patients. Measured with immunoSEQ multiplex PCR; TCRdb has only the in-frame clones, and not every one. The table records about 86,000 clones, approximately 91% of them present only once. Sequencing was carried out using PBMCs. The source of these receptors is a woman between 50 and 59 years old with colorectal cancer.

This sequence joins TRBV5-6 and TRBJ1-4; 11 bases map to TRBD1. The V gene end was trimmed by 4 bases and the J gene end by 6 bases; junction bases not matched to a gene: 5. Germline V lookup: CDR1 SGHDT, CDR2 YYEEEE. This CDR3 has 15 amino acids. CDR3 amino acids: CASSALGQGDEKLFF. Written as DNA, the CDR3 is TGTGCCAGCAGCGCTCTGGGACAGGGGGATGAAAAACTGTTTTTT.

This clone has a handful of counts. The chain has TRBV9 and TRBJ1-1; TRBD1 is a possible D gene (6 bases). Germline CDR1 reads SGDLS; CDR2 reads YYNGEE. There are 13 residues in the CDR3. V was cut by 7 bases and J by 3 bases, with 13 bases left in between. The CDR3 DNA reads as TGTGCCAGCTCGAGGGGGGCAGACACTGAAGCTTTCTTT. Encoded protein: CASSRGADTEAFF.

Comments on this clone: One end of the junction is discordant with germline, which a read error may explain. The chain recombines TRBV7-6 with TRBJ2-1, with D perhaps matching TRBD2 (5 bases). CDR3 length: 15 amino acids. Germline values: CDR1 SGHVS, CDR2 FNYEAQ. The CDR3: CASGLLGSSYNEQFF. In nucleotides, the CDR3 is TGTGCCAGCGGCTTGTTGGGGAGCTCCTACAATGAGCAGTTCTTC.

This clone was found once. The CDR3 is CASSAQFTSAEQFF. The CDR3 DNA reads as TGTGCCAGCAGCGCCCAATTTACTAGCGCGGAGCAGTTCTTC. J is TRBJ2-1 and V is TRBV9; TRBD2 matches 7 bases. From germline, CDR1 is SGDLS and CDR2 YYNGEE. V was clipped by 3 bases and J by 10 bases; unmatched bases: 10. This CDR3 is built from 14 residues. The full variable domain, its missing parts supplied by reference TRBV9 and TRBJ2-1, is DSGVTQTPKHLITATGQRVTLRCSPRSGDLSVYWYQQSLDQGLQFLIQYYNGEERAKGNILERFSAQQFPDLHSELNLSSLELGDSALYFCASSAQFTSAEQFFGPGTRLTVL.

This clone was seen more than once but under ten times. The chain recombines TRBV6-2 or TRBV6-3 with TRBJ1-1; D might be TRBD1 (5 bases). Trimming removed 5 bases at V and 7 bases at J, with 14 bases between. From germline, CDR1 is MNHEY and CDR2 SVGEGT. CDR3 length: 13 amino acids. Written as DNA, the CDR3 is TGTGCCAGCAGTCGAAAAACTCAGGGTGAAGCTTTCTTT. This encodes CASSRKTQGEAFF.